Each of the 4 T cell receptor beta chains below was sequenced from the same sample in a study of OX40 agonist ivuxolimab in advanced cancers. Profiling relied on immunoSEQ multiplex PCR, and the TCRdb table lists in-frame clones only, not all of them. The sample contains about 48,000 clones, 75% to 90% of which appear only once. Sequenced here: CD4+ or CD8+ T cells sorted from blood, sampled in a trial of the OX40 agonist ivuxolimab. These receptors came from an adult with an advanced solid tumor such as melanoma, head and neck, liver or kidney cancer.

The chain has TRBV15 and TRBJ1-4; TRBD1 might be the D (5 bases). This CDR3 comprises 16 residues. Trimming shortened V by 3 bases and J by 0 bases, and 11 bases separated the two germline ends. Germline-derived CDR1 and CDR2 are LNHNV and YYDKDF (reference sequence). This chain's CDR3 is CATSRRGAATNEKLFF. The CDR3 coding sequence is TGTGCCACCAGCAGGAGGGGCGCTGCAACTAATGAAAAACTGTTTTTT.

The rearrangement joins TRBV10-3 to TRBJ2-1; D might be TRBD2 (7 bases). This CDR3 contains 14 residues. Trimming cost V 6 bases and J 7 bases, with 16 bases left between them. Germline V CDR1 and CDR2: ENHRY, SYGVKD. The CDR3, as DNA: TGTGCCATCAGAAAACAGGGCGGGGGTAATGAGCAGTTCTTC. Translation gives CAIRKQGGGNEQFF.

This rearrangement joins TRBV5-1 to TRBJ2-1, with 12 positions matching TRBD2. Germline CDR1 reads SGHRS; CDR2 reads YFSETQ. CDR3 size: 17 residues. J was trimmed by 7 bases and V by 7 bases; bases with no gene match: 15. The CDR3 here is CASRGLAGGPLDNEQFF. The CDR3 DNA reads TGCGCCAGCCGTGGGCTAGCGGGAGGGCCGCTGGATAATGAGCAGTTCTTC. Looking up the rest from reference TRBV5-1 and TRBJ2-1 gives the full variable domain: KAGVTQTPRYLIKTRGQQVTLSCSPISGHRSVSWYQQTPGQGLQFLFEYFSETQRNKGNFPGRFSGRQFSNSRSEMNVSTLELGDSALYLCASRGLAGGPLDNEQFFGPGTRLTVL.

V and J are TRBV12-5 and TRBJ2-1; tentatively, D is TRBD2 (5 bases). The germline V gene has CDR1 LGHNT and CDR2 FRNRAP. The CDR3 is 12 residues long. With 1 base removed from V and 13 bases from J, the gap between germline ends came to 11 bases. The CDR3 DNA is TGTGCTAGTGGTTTGGCTAGCCGCCGTCAGTTCTTC. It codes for CASGLASRRQFF. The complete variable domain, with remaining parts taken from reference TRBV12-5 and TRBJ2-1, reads DARVTQTPRHKVTEMGQEVTMRCQPILGHNTVFWYRQTMMQGLELLAYFRNRAPLDDSGMPKDRFSAEMPDATLATLKIQPSEPRDSAVYFCASGLASRRQFFGPGTRLTVL.